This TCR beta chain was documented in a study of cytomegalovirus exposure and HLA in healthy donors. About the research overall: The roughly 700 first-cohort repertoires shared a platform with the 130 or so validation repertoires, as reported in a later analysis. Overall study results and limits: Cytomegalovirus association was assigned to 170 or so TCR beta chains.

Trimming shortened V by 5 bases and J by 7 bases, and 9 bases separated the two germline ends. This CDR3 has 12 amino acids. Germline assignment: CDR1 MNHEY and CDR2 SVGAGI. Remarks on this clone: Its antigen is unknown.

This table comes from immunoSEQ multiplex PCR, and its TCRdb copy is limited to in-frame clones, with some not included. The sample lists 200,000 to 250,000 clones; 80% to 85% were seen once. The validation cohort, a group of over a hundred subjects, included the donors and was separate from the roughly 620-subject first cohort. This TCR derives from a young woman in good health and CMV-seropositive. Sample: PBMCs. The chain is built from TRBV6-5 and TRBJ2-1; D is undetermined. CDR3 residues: CASSTTANEQFF. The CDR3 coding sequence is TGTGCCAGCAGTACCACCGCAAATGAGCAGTTCTTC.